This T cell receptor beta chain was identified in a study of Tregs in tolerant kidney transplant recipients (dated by TCRdb to the late 2010s). Looking at the study overall: Before combined kidney and bone marrow transplantation, this study identified donor-specific regulatory T cells using TCRbeta sequencing and then followed those same cells after transplant. TCRbeta repertoire sequencing was used in a few healthy controls to compare several ways of expanding Tregs specific for an allogeneic donor.

For TCRbeta CDR3 sequencing, genomic DNA was extracted from sorted cells using the QIAGEN DNeasy Blood and Tissue Kit. High-throughput TCRbeta CDR3 sequencing, including PCR amplification with bias correction and internal controls, was performed commercially through immunoSEQ. The paper's processing steps were these. Unique productive TCRbeta sequences were defined by CDR3 nucleotide sequence where primers matched, otherwise by CDR3 amino acid sequence with Vbeta and Jbeta genes. As a correction for sorting error, sequences shared between sorted populations at a frequency ratio of 2:1 or less were discarded, and the remaining shared sequences were assigned to the higher population. Sequences were defined as donor-reactive when expanded at least 5-fold in CFSE-low cells versus unstimulated cells and present at a frequency of at least 0.01% in CFSE-low cells. Repertoire divergence was quantified by Jensen-Shannon divergence calculated from the top 100 TCRbeta sequences ranked by frequency. For samples with multiple sequencing runs, sorting error was corrected separately for each run before the runs were pooled. TCRdb mirrors the immuneACCESS table, restricted to in-frame sequences. Some clones are absent from its copies; in checked studies, under half trace to an unresolved V gene, and the reason for the others is unknown. That table furnishes V, J and clone size, whereas the DNA furnished D and trimming. The sample data list about 88,000 clones, and 90% to 95% of these were observed just once. The ten largest clones capture over 4% of the sample.

Unstimulated Tregs (CD4+CD25+CD127-), CD4+ non-Tregs (CD4+CD25-), CD4 and CD8 cells were FACS-sorted from thawed PBMCs. Blood from healthy controls was obtained either from healthy volunteers or as purchased buffy coats. Healthy control blood was processed to PBMCs by Ficoll density gradient and cryopreserved, and patient PBMCs were collected before and after transplant. Overall results and qualifications from the work: The most biologically relevant and donor-specific TCRbeta repertoire appeared to be identified by expanding Tregs with activated donor B cells. Biological reproducibility was not directly assessed, although technical replication error appeared to be minimal. Because the study included only a small number of patients, the results must be confirmed in larger populations and under other immunosuppression protocols.

As regards this clone: Its antigen is still unknown. No qualities accompany the bases; no much larger clone lies one base away.

The sequence derives from a human donor in good health. Sequencing used CD8+ T cells from blood.

The sequence in DNA is TGTGCCAGCAGTGAAAAATTTGGGACAGGGGCTGGAAACACCATATATTTT. Its coded protein is CASSEKFGTGAGNTIYF. In this chain, TRBV6-1 is recombined with TRBJ1-3; TRBD1 fits 10 bases in the junction. Based on the germline V gene, the CDR1 and CDR2 sequences are MNHNS and SASEGT. The cysteine opens and the phenylalanine closes a CDR3 of 17 amino acids. This entry keeps only the CDR3 DNA: 51 bases, framed from base 1. The V end gives up 2 bases and the J end 2 bases, leaving 6 bases in the junction not matched to a gene.